A selection of T cell receptor beta chains follows, all from one sample in a study of low-dose radiotherapy and immunotherapy resistance in tumors. TCRdb fed the reads into MiXCR, producing one record per CDR3 protein. This table holds tens of thousands of distinct CDR3 sequences, roughly a sixth found once. Source: PBMCs, taken before treatment. Receptors originate from a male donor with prostate cancer. Both conserved end residues are part of each CDR3. The D gene is left open where the match is weak. The size entry is marked missing in some rows and otherwise reads once, few, many or a size class.

CDR3 DNA | CDR3 protein | J gene | V gene | clone size | D gene
TGCGCCAGCAGCTTGGTCCCTGGGGGTACCACCACAGATACGCAGTATTTT | CASSLVPGGTTTDTQYF | TRBJ2-3 | TRBV5-1 | many | .
TGCAGTGCCCGATACCCGGAACGCCGGGACAGGGCCGGCTACGAGCAGTACTTC | CSARYPERRDRAGYEQYF | TRBJ2-7 | TRBV20-1 | . | TRBD1
TGTGCCAGTAGTCCAGGAAGTGAACAGGGCGCGGGTCAGTACTTC | CASSPGSEQGAGQYF | TRBJ2-4 | TRBV19 | many | .
TGTGCCAGCAGGAGCGGGGGGGTTTACAATGAGCAGTTCTTC | CASRSGGVYNEQFF | TRBJ2-1 | TRBV2 | . | TRBD2
TGCGCCAGCAGCTCGACTAGCGGGGGGCGAGGGGATACGCAGTATTTT | CASSSTSGGRGDTQYF | TRBJ2-3 | TRBV5-1 | . | TRBD2
TGCAGTGCTAGAGTTCCACAGGCCTATAATGAAAAACTGTTTTTT | CSARVPQAYNEKLFF | TRBJ1-4 | TRBV20-1 | . | .
TGCGCCAGCAGTGCGGGGTTGGGCACCGGGGAGCTGTTTTTT | CASSAGLGTGELFF | TRBJ2-2 | TRBV10-1 | many | .
TGCAGCGTTGCGGGGAGGGGCACAGATACGCAGTATTTT | CSVAGRGTDTQYF | TRBJ2-3 | TRBV29-1 | many | TRBD2
TGTGCCAGCAGCTTAGAAGGGACTAGGGACAATGAGCAGTTCTTC | CASSLEGTRDNEQFF | TRBJ2-1 | TRBV7-2 | . | TRBD2
TGCGCCAGCAGCCAAGTAACAACAATACGCAGGGTTGAAACTAATGAAAAACTGTTTTTT | CASSQVTTIRRVETNEKLFF | TRBJ1-4 | TRBV4-1 | . | .
TGCGCCAGCAGCGTCTCGGGACTAGCTGTCTATGAGCAGTTCTTC | CASSVSGLAVYEQFF | TRBJ2-1 | TRBV5-1 | . | TRBD2
TGTGCCAGCAGCTCGAGCGGGGGGGCCTACACCGGGGAGCTGTTTTTT | CASSSSGGAYTGELFF | TRBJ2-2 | TRBV7-3 | many | TRBD2
TGTGCCAGCAGCTTAACCTCCCGGGTTCCAGATACGCAGTATTTT | CASSLTSRVPDTQYF | TRBJ2-3 | TRBV7-2 | many | .
TGTGCCGGGCGGGGGGGGTACCAAGAGACCCAGTACTTC | CAGRGGYQETQYF | TRBJ2-5 | TRBV6-1 | many | TRBD2
TGCGCCAGCAGCTTGGCGGGCTACACCGGGGAGCTGTTTTTT | CASSLAGYTGELFF | TRBJ2-2 | TRBV3-1 | many | .
TGTGCCAGCAGTTCGGGTGAGACAGGGGGCTACAATGAGCAGTTCTTC | CASSSGETGGYNEQFF | TRBJ2-1 | TRBV12-3/TRBV12-4 | many | TRBD1
TGTGCCAGCAGCTCGGGACTAAACACCGGGGAGCTGTTTTTT | CASSSGLNTGELFF | TRBJ2-2 | TRBV2 | many | TRBD2
TGTGCCAGCAGCTCTCGACAGGGAAGAGGTCAGCCCCAGCATTTT | CASSSRQGRGQPQHF | TRBJ1-5 | TRBV7-6 | many | TRBD1
TGCAGTGCTAGAGTATCTAGGAGGGAGACCCAGTACTTC | CSARVSRRETQYF | TRBJ2-5 | TRBV20-1 | many | .
TGTGCCAGCAGCTCCCTCAACACCGGGGAGCTGTTTTTT | CASSSLNTGELFF | TRBJ2-2 | TRBV11-1 | many | .
TGCGCCAGCAGCTCGGGACTAGCGGGCGGGGCCAACGTCCTGACTTTC | CASSSGLAGGANVLTF | TRBJ2-6 | TRBV5-1 | . | TRBD2
TGTGCCAGTGGTCCAGACTACGAGCAGTACTTC | CASGPDYEQYF | TRBJ2-7 | TRBV19 | . | .
TGCGCCAGCAGCGCCCGGACAGGGGCGGACACTGAAGCTTTCTTT | CASSARTGADTEAFF | TRBJ1-1 | TRBV5-1 | many | TRBD1
TGCAGTGCTAGAGAGCTTCGGGCCGGACAGCCCCAGCATTTT | CSARELRAGQPQHF | TRBJ1-5 | TRBV20-1 | many | .
TGTGCCAGCTCACCACCGGGACTTCTGCCAAACGTCCTGACTTTC | CASSPPGLLPNVLTF | TRBJ2-6 | TRBV18 | . | .
TGTGCCAGCAGGACAGGGCGTAACTACGAGCAGTACTTC | CASRTGRNYEQYF | TRBJ2-7 | TRBV6-6 | many | TRBD1
TGCAGTGCTAGAGAGGGACTAGCGGCCTACAATGAGCAGTTCTTC | CSAREGLAAYNEQFF | TRBJ2-1 | TRBV20-1 | many | TRBD2
TGTGCCAGCACCGAATGGGGGGGCACAGGGAACACCGGGGAGCTGTTTTTT | CASTEWGGTGNTGELFF | TRBJ2-2 | TRBV6-6 | many | .
TGTGCCAGCAGACGGAACAGGGGACCCAATAATTCACCCCTCCACTTT | CASRRNRGPNNSPLHF | TRBJ1-6 | TRBV12-3/TRBV12-4 | few | TRBD1
TGCAGTGCTAGGCCGGCTTGGACAGGGGCCGGCTCCTATAATTCACCCCTCCTCTTT | CSARPAWTGAGSYNSPLLF | TRBJ1-6 | TRBV20-1 | . | TRBD1
TGTGCCAGCAGCCAAAGCCCCGGACTATCCGGCAATGAGCAGTTCTTC | CASSQSPGLSGNEQFF | TRBJ2-1 | TRBV14 | many | .
TGCAGTGCTAGAGATTACCCCCTCAGCACAGATACGCAGTATTTT | CSARDYPLSTDTQYF | TRBJ2-3 | TRBV20-1 | many | .
TGTGCCAGCAGCAAAGTCCAGTTGCAAGAAGGCGGGGAGCTGTTTTTT | CASSKVQLQEGGELFF | TRBJ2-2 | TRBV21-1 | . | .
TGCAGTGCTAGAGATCTAATTAGCGGTACCTACAATGAGCAGTTCTTC | CSARDLISGTYNEQFF | TRBJ2-1 | TRBV20-1 | many | .
TGTGCCAGCAGCCCGGGACCTTCGGGGGCCAATGAGCAGTTCTTC | CASSPGPSGANEQFF | TRBJ2-1 | TRBV5-4 | . | .
TGCGCCAGCAGCTTAACCGGACGGGGCACTGAAGCTTTCTTT | CASSLTGRGTEAFF | TRBJ1-1 | TRBV5-1 | many | .
TGTGCCAGCAGCGTACGGGGGGCCAGCATGAACGAGCAGTACTTC | CASSVRGASMNEQYF | TRBJ2-7 | TRBV9 | many | .
TGTGCCAGTAGTGGCGGATTCCATAGCAATCAGCCCCAGCATTTT | CASSGGFHSNQPQHF | TRBJ1-5 | TRBV19 | many | .
TGTGCCAGCAGCCCCCGGTTGAGGGGAGATACGCAGTATTTT | CASSPRLRGDTQYF | TRBJ2-3 | TRBV6-2/TRBV6-3 | many | .
TGTGCCAGCAGCTTATGGTCGAGGGGTGATTCACCCCTCCACTTT | CASSLWSRGDSPLHF | TRBJ1-6 | TRBV13 | many | .
TGCGCCAGTGGCACCCCACAAGACAGAACGAACACCGGGGAGCTGTTTTTT | CASGTPQDRTNTGELFF | TRBJ2-2 | TRBV5-1 | many | .
TGTGCCAGCTCACCGGGACCACCTCAAGAGACCCAGTACTTC | CASSPGPPQETQYF | TRBJ2-5 | TRBV18 | many | .
TGTGCCAGCAGTGGGGAGGGTGAAGCTTTCTTT | CASSGEGEAFF | TRBJ1-1 | TRBV2 | . | .
TGTGCCAGCACAGGGGGCACCACAGATACGCAGTATTTT | CASTGGTTDTQYF | TRBJ2-3 | TRBV27 | many | TRBD1
TGTGCCAGCAGCTCGTTCGGGGGCCCCACTGAAGCTTTCTTT | CASSSFGGPTEAFF | TRBJ1-1 | TRBV11-2 | many | .
TGTGCCAGCAGGGGCGGGGGGCCCACCGGGGAGCTGTTTTTT | CASRGGGPTGELFF | TRBJ2-2 | TRBV13 | many | TRBD2
TGCGCCAGCAGCCAAGGGGACAGACCCAATGAAAAACTGTTTTTT | CASSQGDRPNEKLFF | TRBJ1-4 | TRBV4-1 | many | TRBD1
TGTGCCAGCACCCTAGGGCTTAGCACAGATACGCAGTATTTT | CASTLGLSTDTQYF | TRBJ2-3 | TRBV28 | many | .
TGTGCCAGCAGCTTTAGCGGGGGAGATACGCAGTATTTT | CASSFSGGDTQYF | TRBJ2-3 | TRBV5-6 | many | TRBD2
TGTGCCAGCAGCTTAGCCAGGGCCCTCTCCTACGAGCAGTACTTC | CASSLARALSYEQYF | TRBJ2-7 | TRBV11-2 | . | .